The present T cell receptor beta chain was sequenced within a study of cytomegalovirus exposure and HLA in healthy donors. Study background: The Caucasian-associated ancestry cluster held roughly 84% of roughly 400 genotyped donors. General study results and limits: TCR beta V- and J-gene trimming, according to a later analysis, was linked to a missense DCLRE1C variant. Excluded were some V segments that proved indistinguishable, including TRBV6-2 and TRBV6-3.

Points on this clone: Its antigen is not known.

Amplification used 60 Vbeta primers and 13 Jbeta primers. Study processing details: In a later analysis, roughly 10 million of 60 million to 80 million unique beta chains occurred in at least two donors. TCRdb's table, derived via immunoSEQ multiplex PCR, lists solely in-frame clones and lacks some. V and J calls and clone size follow that table, whereas D and trimming were derived from the DNA. The top ten hold around 4.2% of the sample, which has some 150,000 clones, approximately 75% seen once. The CDR3 is made up of 13 amino acids. Per germline, CDR1 SNHLY and CDR2 FYNNEI. V lost 6 bases and J lost 0, with 9 bases in between.

The sequence was collected from a man over 45 in good health and CMV-seropositive. Sequenced sample: PBMCs. The rearrangement links TRBV2 to TRBJ2-7; D call uncertain. This CDR3 reads CASRVFSSYEQYF. CDR3 DNA sequence: TGTGCCAGCAGGGTATTCAGCTCCTACGAGCAGTACTTC.